This is a list of T cell receptor beta chains from one sample in a study of shared clonotypes between healthy human individuals. The assay was immunoSEQ multiplex PCR, and TCRdb's table has in-frame clones only and misses some. In the table there are about 2.3 million clones, approximately 93% of which are singletons. The sample taken for sequencing was naive CD4+ T cells from PBMCs. The receptors derive from a man aged 18-30 years in good health. Some clones in this sample may be carry-over from other donors' samples. CDR3s include the opening cysteine and the closing phenylalanine or tryptophan. D genes are given only for firm matches. Where a row states a size, it is once, few, many or the class of an expanded clone; other rows omit it.

abundance: NA; j_gene: TRBJ1-2; v_gene: TRBV7-9; d_gene: NA; CDR3nt: TGTGCCAGCAGCTTCAGTTATAACATGGGTACCTATGGCTACACCTTC; CDR3aa: CASSFSYNMGTYGYTF
abundance: NA; j_gene: TRBJ1-5; v_gene: TRBV2; d_gene: NA; CDR3nt: TGTGCCAGCAGAACCGAAGCAAATCAGCCCCAGCATTTT; CDR3aa: CASRTEANQPQHF
abundance: NA; j_gene: TRBJ2-6; v_gene: TRBV27; d_gene: NA; CDR3nt: TGTGCCACCACGTCTGGGGCCAACGTCCTGACTTTC; CDR3aa: CATTSGANVLTF
abundance: once; j_gene: TRBJ2-7; v_gene: TRBV7-8; d_gene: NA; CDR3nt: TGTGCCAGCAGCTTAGCGGCAGTTTACGAGCAGTACTTC; CDR3aa: CASSLAAVYEQYF
abundance: once; j_gene: TRBJ1-5; v_gene: TRBV2; d_gene: NA; CDR3nt: TGTGCCAGCAGTGACTCCTATCAGCCCCAGCATTTT; CDR3aa: CASSDSYQPQHF
abundance: NA; j_gene: TRBJ2-7; v_gene: TRBV19; d_gene: NA; CDR3nt: TGTGCCAGTAGTATAGGGGCAGGTAGCTACGAGCAGTACTTC; CDR3aa: CASSIGAGSYEQYF
abundance: once; j_gene: TRBJ2-5; v_gene: TRBV6-6; d_gene: NA; CDR3nt: TGTGCCAGCAGTTACTCCCCCACAAGGGAGACCCAGTACTTC; CDR3aa: CASSYSPTRETQYF
abundance: few; j_gene: TRBJ1-1; v_gene: TRBV28; d_gene: NA; CDR3nt: TGTGCCAGCAGAGAAGACAGGAGGGCTTTCTTT; CDR3aa: CASREDRRAFF
abundance: NA; j_gene: TRBJ2-1; v_gene: TRBV5-1; d_gene: TRBD2; CDR3nt: TGCGCCAGCAGCTTGGTGTCTAGCGGGTGGTCGGGTGAGCAGTTCTTC; CDR3aa: CASSLVSSGWSGEQFF
abundance: NA; j_gene: TRBJ2-3; v_gene: TRBV29-1; d_gene: NA; CDR3nt: TGCAGCGTTGAGATCGGAGGGGTCACAGATACGCAGTATTTT; CDR3aa: CSVEIGGVTDTQYF
abundance: NA; j_gene: TRBJ2-4; v_gene: TRBV27; d_gene: TRBD1; CDR3nt: TGTGCCAGCGCGCGACGGGACAGCAAAAACATTCAGTACTTC; CDR3aa: CASARRDSKNIQYF
abundance: NA; j_gene: TRBJ1-1; v_gene: TRBV6-6; d_gene: NA; CDR3nt: TGTGCCAGCGGGCATGGGGAGACTGAAGCTTTCTTT; CDR3aa: CASGHGETEAFF
abundance: NA; j_gene: TRBJ1-1; v_gene: TRBV9; d_gene: NA; CDR3nt: TGTGCCAGCAGCGTTCTGACAGCTAACACTGAAGCTTTCTTT; CDR3aa: CASSVLTANTEAFF
abundance: NA; j_gene: TRBJ1-3; v_gene: TRBV7-9; d_gene: NA; CDR3nt: TGTGCCAGCAGCCGAAGGGGAGTAGACTCTGGAAACACCATATATTTT; CDR3aa: CASSRRGVDSGNTIYF
abundance: NA; j_gene: TRBJ2-7; v_gene: TRBV9; d_gene: NA; CDR3nt: TGTGCCAGCAGCGTAGCCGCCTCCTACGAGCAGTACTTC; CDR3aa: CASSVAASYEQYF
abundance: once; j_gene: TRBJ2-1; v_gene: TRBV7-9; d_gene: TRBD1; CDR3nt: TGTGCCAGCAGCTTAGAACAGGGGGCGAAGGTCTTC; CDR3aa: CASSLEQGAKVF
abundance: NA; j_gene: TRBJ1-1; v_gene: TRBV18; d_gene: NA; CDR3nt: TGTGCCAGCTCACCACCGGGCAGGGCCACTGAAGCTTTCTTT; CDR3aa: CASSPPGRATEAFF
abundance: NA; j_gene: TRBJ2-2; v_gene: TRBV2; d_gene: TRBD1; CDR3nt: TGTGCCAGCAGTGAGAAGGGGGCGAGCACCGGGGAGCTGTTTTTT; CDR3aa: CASSEKGASTGELFF
abundance: NA; j_gene: TRBJ1-6; v_gene: TRBV7-8; d_gene: TRBD1; CDR3nt: TGTGCCAGCAGCCTCCGGGACAGGGGTGGGCGGCAATCACCCCTCCACTTT; CDR3aa: CASSLRDRGGRQSPLHF
abundance: NA; j_gene: TRBJ1-4; v_gene: TRBV28; d_gene: NA; CDR3nt: TGTGCCAGCAGGGAAACGGATCGCAAACTGTTTTTT; CDR3aa: CASRETDRKLFF
abundance: NA; j_gene: TRBJ2-7; v_gene: TRBV18; d_gene: TRBD2; CDR3nt: TGTGCCAGCTCACTTACCCCGACTAGCGGGAGGGAGGGCGAGCAGTACTTC; CDR3aa: CASSLTPTSGREGEQYF
abundance: few; j_gene: TRBJ2-1; v_gene: TRBV5-4; d_gene: NA; CDR3nt: TGTGCCAGCAGCTTAGCAGCGGCCTCCTACAATGAGCAGTTCTTC; CDR3aa: CASSLAAASYNEQFF
abundance: NA; j_gene: TRBJ2-7; v_gene: TRBV7-9; d_gene: NA; CDR3nt: TGTGCCAGCAGCTCGGCTATCCCGGCCCAGGGTCTCTACGAGCAGTACTTC; CDR3aa: CASSSAIPAQGLYEQYF
abundance: NA; j_gene: TRBJ2-5; v_gene: TRBV9; d_gene: NA; CDR3nt: TGTGCCAGCAGCGTGGGCCAGGGGCCAGAGACCCAGTACTTC; CDR3aa: CASSVGQGPETQYF
abundance: NA; j_gene: TRBJ2-1; v_gene: TRBV4-3; d_gene: TRBD2; CDR3nt: TGCGCCAGCAGCCAACGAGCCGGGTCTAGCGGGTACAATGAGCAGTTCTTC; CDR3aa: CASSQRAGSSGYNEQFF
abundance: NA; j_gene: TRBJ1-6; v_gene: TRBV25-1; d_gene: TRBD1; CDR3nt: TGTGCCAGCAGTGAATTAACAGGGGCCATTTCACCCCTCCACTTT; CDR3aa: CASSELTGAISPLHF
abundance: NA; j_gene: TRBJ2-1; v_gene: TRBV27; d_gene: TRBD1; CDR3nt: TGTGCCAGCAGTGGAGACAGGGGCAATTACAATGAGCAGTTCTTC; CDR3aa: CASSGDRGNYNEQFF
abundance: NA; j_gene: TRBJ2-7; v_gene: TRBV7-3; d_gene: TRBD2; CDR3nt: TGTGCCAGCAGCTTAAGTGTAGCGGGAGCCTACGAGCAGTACTTC; CDR3aa: CASSLSVAGAYEQYF
abundance: NA; j_gene: TRBJ2-7; v_gene: TRBV4-1; d_gene: TRBD2; CDR3nt: TGCGCCAGCAGCCTTAGACTAGCGGAGGGAGTTGCCGGATACGAGCAGTACTTC; CDR3aa: CASSLRLAEGVAGYEQYF
abundance: NA; j_gene: TRBJ1-2; v_gene: TRBV6-1; d_gene: TRBD1; CDR3nt: TGTGCCAGCAGTGAACAGGGGGCCAAGAACTATGGCTACACCTTC; CDR3aa: CASSEQGAKNYGYTF
abundance: NA; j_gene: TRBJ1-4; v_gene: TRBV5-8; d_gene: TRBD1; CDR3nt: TGTGCCAGCAGATACAGGGGTAATGAAAAACTGTTTTTT; CDR3aa: CASRYRGNEKLFF
abundance: NA; j_gene: TRBJ1-3; v_gene: TRBV6-1; d_gene: NA; CDR3nt: TGTGCCAGCAGTGAAGTCCCCCTGGGCTTTGGGGGAAACACCATATATTTT; CDR3aa: CASSEVPLGFGGNTIYF
abundance: NA; j_gene: TRBJ2-1; v_gene: TRBV28; d_gene: TRBD1; CDR3nt: TGTGCCAGCAGTTCAGGACAGGTGGGCTACAATGAGCAGTTCTTC; CDR3aa: CASSSGQVGYNEQFF
abundance: NA; j_gene: TRBJ1-1; v_gene: TRBV18; d_gene: NA; CDR3nt: TGTGCCAGCTCACCACCGTTCTGGGGATCTGAAGCTTTCTTT; CDR3aa: CASSPPFWGSEAFF
abundance: NA; j_gene: TRBJ2-7; v_gene: TRBV18; d_gene: NA; CDR3nt: TGTGCCAGCTCACCATTGGCGGTCTACGAGCAGTACTTC; CDR3aa: CASSPLAVYEQYF
abundance: NA; j_gene: TRBJ1-2; v_gene: TRBV4-3; d_gene: NA; CDR3nt: TGCGCCAGCAGCCAAGGTGTGGGCGCCGGCTATGGCTACACCTTC; CDR3aa: CASSQGVGAGYGYTF
abundance: NA; j_gene: TRBJ2-3; v_gene: TRBV30; d_gene: NA; CDR3nt: TGTGCCTGGAGCGATTTCCGGGGCCAGGTTACGCAGTATTTT; CDR3aa: CAWSDFRGQVTQYF
abundance: NA; j_gene: TRBJ2-7; v_gene: TRBV7-9; d_gene: NA; CDR3nt: TGTGCCAGCAGCTTTATTGGGGACGGCGAGCAGTACTTC; CDR3aa: CASSFIGDGEQYF
abundance: NA; j_gene: TRBJ2-7; v_gene: TRBV19; d_gene: NA; CDR3nt: TGTGCCAGTAGTATAGATGCCGGGAACAGGGTTTACGAGCAGTACTTC; CDR3aa: CASSIDAGNRVYEQYF
abundance: NA; j_gene: TRBJ2-5; v_gene: TRBV4-3; d_gene: NA; CDR3nt: TGCGCCAGCAGCCAAGATGTAGGCACGCGTGAGACCCAGTACTTC; CDR3aa: CASSQDVGTRETQYF
abundance: NA; j_gene: TRBJ2-3; v_gene: TRBV5-1; d_gene: NA; CDR3nt: TGCGCCAGCAGCCCGGGCCAGCCCGATGATACGCAGTATTTT; CDR3aa: CASSPGQPDDTQYF
abundance: once; j_gene: TRBJ2-5; v_gene: TRBV7-9; d_gene: NA; CDR3nt: TGTGCCAGCCACCCCCCCGGGGGAGTCGAGACCCAGTACTTC; CDR3aa: CASHPPGGVETQYF
abundance: NA; j_gene: TRBJ2-7; v_gene: TRBV7-9; d_gene: TRBD1; CDR3nt: TGTGCCAGCAGCATCCGGGGACAGGGCTACGAGCAGTACTTC; CDR3aa: CASSIRGQGYEQYF
abundance: NA; j_gene: TRBJ2-2; v_gene: TRBV28; d_gene: TRBD2; CDR3nt: TGTGCCAGCAGTGGGGGACTAGCGGGAGGGCCTAGGACCGGGGAGCTGTTTTTT; CDR3aa: CASSGGLAGGPRTGELFF
abundance: NA; j_gene: TRBJ2-1; v_gene: TRBV19; d_gene: TRBD1; CDR3nt: TGTGCCAGTACAGACAGGGGGTCCTACAATGAGCAGTTCTTC; CDR3aa: CASTDRGSYNEQFF
abundance: NA; j_gene: TRBJ1-5; v_gene: TRBV2; d_gene: TRBD1; CDR3nt: TGTGCCAGCAGACCTGACAGGGGGGATCAGCCCCAGCATTTT; CDR3aa: CASRPDRGDQPQHF
abundance: NA; j_gene: TRBJ2-1; v_gene: TRBV7-9; d_gene: TRBD2; CDR3nt: TGTGCCAGCAGCTTAGCCAGACTAGCGGGAGTCTGGAATGAGCAGTTCTTC; CDR3aa: CASSLARLAGVWNEQFF
abundance: NA; j_gene: TRBJ1-1; v_gene: TRBV6-5; d_gene: NA; CDR3nt: TGTGCCAGCAGTCTACAGCACCCGAACACTGAAGCTTTCTTT; CDR3aa: CASSLQHPNTEAFF
abundance: NA; j_gene: TRBJ2-2; v_gene: TRBV19; d_gene: NA; CDR3nt: TGTGCCAGTCGTTTTCCCGGGACCCTGAACACCGGGGAGCTGTTTTTT; CDR3aa: CASRFPGTLNTGELFF
abundance: NA; j_gene: TRBJ2-1; v_gene: TRBV6-1; d_gene: NA; CDR3nt: TGTGCCAGCAGTGAAGGGTGGCATGAGCAGTTCTTC; CDR3aa: CASSEGWHEQFF
abundance: NA; j_gene: TRBJ1-2; v_gene: TRBV29-1; d_gene: NA; CDR3nt: TGCAGCGTTACCTTGGGCCGAGCTAACTATGGCTACACCTTC; CDR3aa: CSVTLGRANYGYTF
abundance: NA; j_gene: TRBJ1-2; v_gene: TRBV14; d_gene: TRBD1; CDR3nt: TGTGCCAGCAGCCAAGATTTTGGACAGGTATTTAACTATGGCTACACCTTC; CDR3aa: CASSQDFGQVFNYGYTF
abundance: NA; j_gene: TRBJ1-5; v_gene: TRBV7-2; d_gene: NA; CDR3nt: TGTGCCAGCAGCTTAGGAGGCAGGGGCACTCAGCCCCAGCATTTT; CDR3aa: CASSLGGRGTQPQHF
abundance: NA; j_gene: TRBJ2-7; v_gene: TRBV4-2; d_gene: TRBD2; CDR3nt: TGTGCCAGCAGCCAAGATCTAACTAGCGGGAGGTACGAGCAGTACTTC; CDR3aa: CASSQDLTSGRYEQYF
abundance: NA; j_gene: TRBJ2-7; v_gene: TRBV15; d_gene: TRBD2; CDR3nt: TGTGCCACCAGCAGAGATCGGTTGACTAGCGGACCGACCGAGCAGTACTTC; CDR3aa: CATSRDRLTSGPTEQYF
abundance: NA; j_gene: TRBJ2-2; v_gene: TRBV5-1; d_gene: NA; CDR3nt: TGCGCCAGCAGCTTGCCGCGGGCCGACACCGGGGAGCTGTTTTTT; CDR3aa: CASSLPRADTGELFF
abundance: NA; j_gene: TRBJ2-7; v_gene: TRBV5-6; d_gene: TRBD1; CDR3nt: TGTGCCAGCAGCTGGGACAGGCAGAGCGAGCAGTACTTC; CDR3aa: CASSWDRQSEQYF
abundance: NA; j_gene: TRBJ2-7; v_gene: TRBV2; d_gene: NA; CDR3nt: TGTGCCAGCAGTGAAACTAGTTACGAGCAGTACTTC; CDR3aa: CASSETSYEQYF
abundance: NA; j_gene: TRBJ2-7; v_gene: TRBV7-9; d_gene: TRBD2; CDR3nt: TGTGCCAGCAGCTTGGGACTAGCGGACTACGAGCAGTACTTC; CDR3aa: CASSLGLADYEQYF